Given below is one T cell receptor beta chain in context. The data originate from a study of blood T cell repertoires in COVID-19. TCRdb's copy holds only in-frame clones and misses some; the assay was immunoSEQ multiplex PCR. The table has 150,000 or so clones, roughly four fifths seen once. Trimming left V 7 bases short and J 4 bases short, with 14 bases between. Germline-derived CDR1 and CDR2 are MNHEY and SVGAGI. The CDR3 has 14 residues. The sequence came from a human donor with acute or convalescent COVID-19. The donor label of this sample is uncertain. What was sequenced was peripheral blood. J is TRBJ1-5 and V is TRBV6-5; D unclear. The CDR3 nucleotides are TGTGCCAGCAAGCGGGCAGATAGAAATCAGCCCCAGCATTTT. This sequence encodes CASKRADRNQPQHF.